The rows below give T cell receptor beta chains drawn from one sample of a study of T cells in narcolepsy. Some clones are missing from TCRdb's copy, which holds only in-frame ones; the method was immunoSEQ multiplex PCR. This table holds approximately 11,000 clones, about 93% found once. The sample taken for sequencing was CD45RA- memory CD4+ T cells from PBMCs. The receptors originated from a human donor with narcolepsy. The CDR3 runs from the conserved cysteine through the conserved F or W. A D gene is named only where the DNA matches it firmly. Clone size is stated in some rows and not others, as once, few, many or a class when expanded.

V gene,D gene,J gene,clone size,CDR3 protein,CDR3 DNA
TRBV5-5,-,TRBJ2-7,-,CASSPLGLISYEQYF,TGTGCCAGCAGCCCCCTGGGCCTTATCTCCTACGAGCAGTACTTC
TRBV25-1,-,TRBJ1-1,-,CASSRIGLADGAFF,TGTGCCAGCAGTAGGATAGGATTGGCAGACGGGGCTTTCTTT
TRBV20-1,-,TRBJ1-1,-,CSGHRNTEAFF,TGCAGCGGACACCGGAACACTGAAGCTTTCTTT
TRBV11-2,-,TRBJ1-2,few,CASSLEQGLGYTF,TGTGCCAGCAGCTTAGAACAGGGACTTGGCTACACCTTC
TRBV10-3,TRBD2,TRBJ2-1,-,CAIRTSGGANEQFF,TGTGCCATCAGGACTAGCGGGGGGGCCAATGAGCAGTTCTTC
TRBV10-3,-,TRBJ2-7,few,CAISGGYEQYF,TGTGCCATCAGTGGGGGGTACGAGCAGTACTTC
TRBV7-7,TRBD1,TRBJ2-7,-,CASSFGQGPSYEQYF,TGTGCTAGCAGCTTTGGACAGGGACCTTCCTACGAGCAGTACTTC
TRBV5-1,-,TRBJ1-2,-,CASSFGNGLYGYTF,TGCGCCAGCAGCTTTGGAAATGGCCTCTATGGCTACACCTTC
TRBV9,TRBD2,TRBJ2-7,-,CASSVGEGLAAYEQYF,TGTGCCAGCAGCGTAGGGGAGGGACTAGCGGCGTACGAGCAGTACTTC
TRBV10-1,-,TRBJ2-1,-,CASSESWGSEQFF,TGCGCCAGCAGTGAGTCTTGGGGGAGTGAGCAGTTCTTC
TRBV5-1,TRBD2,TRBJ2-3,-,CASSLGAGITDTQYF,TGCGCCAGCAGCTTGGGAGCGGGGATCACAGATACGCAGTATTTT
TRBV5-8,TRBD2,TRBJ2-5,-,CAYTRGGSRQETQYF,TGTGCCTATACTCGGGGCGGGAGTCGTCAAGAGACCCAGTACTTC
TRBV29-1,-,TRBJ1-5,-,CSVGVGDGQPQHF,TGCAGCGTGGGGGTGGGGGACGGCCAGCCCCAGCATTTT
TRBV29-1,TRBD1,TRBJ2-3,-,CSGRPGQARDTQYF,TGCAGCGGGAGACCGGGACAGGCTCGGGATACGCAGTATTTT
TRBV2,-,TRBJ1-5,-,CASSRGATENQPQHF,TGTGCCAGCAGCCGAGGGGCGACGGAAAATCAGCCCCAGCATTTT
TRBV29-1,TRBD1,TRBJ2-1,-,CSVDKGANEQFF,TGCAGCGTTGACAAGGGGGCCAATGAGCAGTTCTTC
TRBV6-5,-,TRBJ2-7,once,CASSKTRTPSYEQYF,TGTGCCAGCAGTAAAACCCGGACACCTTCCTACGAGCAGTACTTC
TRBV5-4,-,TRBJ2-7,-,CASSFSGSYEQYF,TGTGCCAGCAGCTTTTCTGGATCCTACGAGCAGTACTTC
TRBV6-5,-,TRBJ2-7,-,CASRRDSRSYEQYF,TGTGCCAGCAGAAGGGACTCGCGATCTTACGAGCAGTACTTC
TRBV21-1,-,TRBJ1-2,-,CASSKVGQGGYTF,TGTGCCAGCAGCAAAGTTGGGCAGGGCGGCTACACCTTC
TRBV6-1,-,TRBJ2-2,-,CASVDRNTGELFF,TGTGCCAGCGTGGACAGGAACACCGGGGAGCTGTTTTTT
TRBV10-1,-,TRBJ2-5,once,CASSAGLSPTTETQYF,TGCGCCAGCAGTGCGGGACTCTCTCCAACCACAGAGACCCAGTACTTC
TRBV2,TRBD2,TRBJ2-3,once,CATRTSGTDTQYF,TGTGCCACAAGGACTAGCGGCACAGATACGCAGTATTTT
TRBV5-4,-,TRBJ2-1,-,CASSPPPPSDEQFF,TGTGCCAGCAGCCCCCCCCCGCCTAGCGATGAGCAGTTCTTC
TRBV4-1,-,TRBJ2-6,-,CASSQEGGSGANVLTF,TGCGCCAGCAGCCAAGAAGGGGGGTCTGGGGCCAACGTCCTGACTTTC
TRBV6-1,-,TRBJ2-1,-,CASSEEDSSYNEQFF,TGTGCCAGCAGTGAAGAGGATAGCTCCTACAATGAGCAGTTCTTC
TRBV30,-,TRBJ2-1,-,CAWSVGPGISEQFF,TGTGCCTGGAGTGTTGGACCCGGCATAAGTGAGCAGTTCTTC
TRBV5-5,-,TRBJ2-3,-,CASSLTGTFSTDTQYF,TGTGCCAGCAGCTTGACTGGGACGTTTAGCACAGATACGCAGTATTTT
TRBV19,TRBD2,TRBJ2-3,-,CASRLAGETQYF,TGTGCCAGCCGACTAGCGGGAGAAACGCAGTATTTT
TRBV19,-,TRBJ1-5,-,CASSPSTDTQHF,TGTGCCAGTAGCCCTAGCACAGATACGCAGCATTTT
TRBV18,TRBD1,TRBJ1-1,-,CASSPQGTAEAFF,TGTGCCAGCTCACCGCAAGGGACAGCTGAAGCTTTCTTT
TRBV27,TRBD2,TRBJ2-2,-,CASSGLAGGPHTGELFF,TGTGCCAGCAGCGGACTAGCGGGAGGGCCTCACACCGGGGAGCTGTTTTTT
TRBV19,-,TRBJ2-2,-,CASSIGPGELFF,TGTGCCAGTAGTATTGGCCCCGGGGAGCTGTTTTTT
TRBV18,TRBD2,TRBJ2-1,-,CASSPSLAGGRHEQFF,TGTGCCAGCTCACCAAGCCTGGCGGGGGGCCGTCATGAGCAGTTCTTC
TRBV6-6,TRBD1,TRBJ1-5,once,CASSSRDRADQPQHF,TGTGCCAGCAGTTCCCGGGACAGGGCGGATCAGCCCCAGCATTTT
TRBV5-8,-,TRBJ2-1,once,CASSLFRGQTYNEQFF,TGTGCCAGCAGCTTGTTCCGCGGGCAGACCTACAATGAGCAGTTCTTC
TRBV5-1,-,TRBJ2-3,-,CASSFPGEDTQYF,TGCGCCAGCAGCTTCCCAGGGGAAGATACGCAGTATTTT
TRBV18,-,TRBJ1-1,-,CASSPQRADTGSGEAFF,TGTGCCAGCTCACCTCAGCGGGCGGACACGGGTTCCGGTGAAGCTTTCTTT
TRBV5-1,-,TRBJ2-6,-,CASSFNGKKSAGANVLTF,TGCGCCAGCAGCTTTAACGGCAAGAAATCAGCTGGGGCCAACGTCCTGACTTTC
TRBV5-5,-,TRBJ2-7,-,CASSLYGQLGYEQYF,TGTGCCAGCAGCCTTTACGGCCAACTCGGCTACGAGCAGTACTTC
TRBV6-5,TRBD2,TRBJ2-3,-,CASRRAGDTQYF,TGTGCCAGCAGAAGAGCGGGGGATACGCAGTATTTT
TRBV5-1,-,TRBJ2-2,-,CASSLVPPGQGGTGELFF,TGCGCCAGCAGCTTAGTCCCCCCTGGGCAGGGGGGCACCGGGGAGCTGTTTTTT
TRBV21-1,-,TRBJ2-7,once,CASSKVGQGWWAYEQYF,TGTGCCAGCAGCAAAGTCGGACAGGGATGGTGGGCCTACGAGCAGTACTTC
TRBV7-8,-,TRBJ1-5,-,CASSLGQGSGNQPQHF,TGTGCCAGCAGCTTAGGCCAAGGGAGTGGCAATCAGCCCCAGCATTTT
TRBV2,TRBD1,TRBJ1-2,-,CATGQGQDYGYTF,TGTGCCACCGGACAGGGACAAGACTATGGCTACACCTTC
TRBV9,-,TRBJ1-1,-,CASSVQVNTEAFF,TGTGCCAGCAGCGTCCAGGTCAACACTGAAGCTTTCTTT
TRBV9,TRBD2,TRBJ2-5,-,CASSVGQVSGRAQETQYF,TGTGCCAGCAGCGTGGGTCAAGTTAGCGGGAGGGCTCAAGAGACCCAGTACTTC
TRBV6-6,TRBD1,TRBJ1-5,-,CATRGDGQAVQPQHF,TGTGCCACCCGCGGCGATGGACAGGCCGTACAGCCCCAGCATTTT
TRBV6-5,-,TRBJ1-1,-,CASSRNTEAFF,TGTGCCAGCAGCAGGAACACTGAAGCTTTCTTT
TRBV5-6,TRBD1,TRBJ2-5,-,CASSLPTGGGETQYF,TGTGCCAGCAGCTTGCCGACAGGGGGAGGAGAGACCCAGTACTTC
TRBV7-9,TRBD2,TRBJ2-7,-,CASSSGLAGYYEQYF,TGTGCCAGCAGCTCGGGACTAGCGGGGTACTACGAGCAGTACTTC
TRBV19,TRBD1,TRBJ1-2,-,CASYPGQGYYGYTF,TGTGCCAGCTACCCGGGACAGGGATACTATGGCTACACCTTC
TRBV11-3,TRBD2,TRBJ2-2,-,CASSLDGGLAGSGELFF,TGTGCCAGCAGCTTAGATGGGGGACTAGCAGGATCCGGGGAGCTGTTTTTT
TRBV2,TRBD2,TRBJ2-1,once,CASSESQREGHVQFF,TGTGCCAGCAGTGAGAGCCAGCGGGAGGGCCATGTGCAGTTCTTC
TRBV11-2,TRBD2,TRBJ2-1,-,CASSLDRLVTSGRNEQFF,TGTGCCAGCAGCTTAGATAGGTTGGTGACTAGCGGGAGAAATGAGCAGTTCTTC
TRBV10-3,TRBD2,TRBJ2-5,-,CAISLAEQETQYF,TGTGCCATCAGTCTAGCGGAGCAAGAGACCCAGTACTTC